This T cell receptor beta chain was recorded in a study of blood T cell repertoires in COVID-19. The V gene end was trimmed by 1 base and the J gene end by 4 bases; junction bases not matched to a gene: 7. Germline values: CDR1 MGHRA, CDR2 YSYEKL. This CDR3 contains 17 residues. Per the original methods: Estimates of nucleated cell counts were drawn from the amplification of reference gene primers. Clones were read by immunoSEQ multiplex PCR, and TCRdb kept only the in-frame ones, dropping some. From that table come the V and J calls and clone size; the DNA was used to work out D and trimming. The data show under 300,000 clones, about three quarters seen once.

The chain recombines TRBV4-1 with TRBJ1-2, with 12 bases lining up with TRBD1. Sequencing was performed on peripheral blood. The TCR was taken from a woman of 80 years or more with acute or convalescent COVID-19. The CDR3 spells CASSQAGQGASVYGYTF. CDR3 nucleotide sequence: TGCGCCAGCAGCCAAGCGGGACAGGGGGCCTCGGTCTATGGCTACACCTTC.